This T cell receptor beta chain was documented in a study of blood T cells in healthy people across ages. Whole-study context: About one barcoded beta molecule per two T cells came from capture by template switching. Study results and caveats: Older individuals had lower TCR beta diversity per million T cells (the decline was roughly linear). A greater number of naive CD4+ cells and higher diversity distinguished long-lived donors from aged donors.

The germline gives CDR1 SGHTA, CDR2 FQGNSA. CDR3 length: 16 amino acids. V lost 5 bases to trimming and J lost 4 bases, with 20 bases between them. The second PCR ran about 6 to 12 cycles with a sample-barcoded 5' primer and J-beta primers. With 12 random nucleotides, a template-switch adaptor tagged each individual cDNA molecule. A single record per CDR3 protein comes from TCRdb applying MiXCR to the 5' RACE reads. The sample yields 850,000 to 1,100,000 distinct CDR3 sequences, 35% to 40% seen once. With respect to this clonotype: Antigen: not known.

This clonotype was obtained from a man younger than 35 in good health. This chain uses TRBV7-2 with TRBJ1-1; possible D gene TRBD1, 6 bases. The source material was blood. The CDR3 nucleotides read TGTGCCAGCAGCGTTTCCTGGGGGGCTCGCGGCACTGAAGCTTTCTTT. Its translation is CASSVSWGARGTEAFF.